Listed below are T cell receptor beta chains from one sample, sequenced in a study of cytomegalovirus exposure and HLA in healthy donors. Sequencing was performed with immunoSEQ multiplex PCR; in TCRdb, only in-frame clones are kept and a portion is missing. Its clone listing holds 130,000 or so clones. Sequencing input: PBMCs. Receptors originate from a woman aged 35 to 49 in good health and CMV-seronegative. CDR3s include the opening cysteine and the closing phenylalanine or tryptophan. Fields, in order: V gene, J gene, D gene, CDR3 DNA, CDR3 protein. D genes are given only for firm matches.

TRBV4-3,TRBJ1-5,NA,TGCGCCAGCAGCCAAGGCTCAGGGATCTCTAGCAATCAGCCCCAGCATTTT,CASSQGSGISSNQPQHF
TRBV29-1,TRBJ1-1,TRBD1,TGCAGCTCCTCACAGGGGACTGAAGCTTTCTTT,CSSSQGTEAFF
TRBV25-1,TRBJ1-6,TRBD1,TGTGCCAGCAGTGTGTGGGACAGCATGGGCTCACCCCTCCACTTT,CASSVWDSMGSPLHF
TRBV7-9,TRBJ2-7,TRBD1,TGTGCCAGCAGCCCAAGAGGGCCGACAGGGGGCAGGTTCGGCTACGAGCAGTACTTC,CASSPRGPTGGRFGYEQYF
TRBV5-1,TRBJ1-2,TRBD1,TGCGCCAGCAGCTTGGGACAGGGGAAGGGCTACACCTTC,CASSLGQGKGYTF
TRBV6-6,TRBJ2-1,NA,TGTGCCAGCACCCGGGGGACAGCCGCCGGTAATGAGCAGTTCTTC,CASTRGTAAGNEQFF
TRBV20-1,TRBJ2-3,NA,TGCAGTGCTCCCGGGACAGATACGCAGTATTTT,CSAPGTDTQYF
TRBV5-5,TRBJ2-1,NA,TGTGCCAGCAGCTTGGAGGAGGCGCGGGGGCAGTTCTTC,CASSLEEARGQFF
TRBV5-5,TRBJ2-5,TRBD2,TGTGCCAGCAGCTTGGAAGCCCCCCTATTTGCGGGGGGACAGACCCAGTACTTC,CASSLEAPLFAGGQTQYF
TRBV7-2,TRBJ1-3,NA,TGTGCCAGCAGCTCTCAGGTTGGCTCTGGAAACACCATATATTTT,CASSSQVGSGNTIYF
TRBV7-2,TRBJ1-1,TRBD1,TGTGCCAGCAGCGCGGGACAGTTCACTGAAGCTTTCTTT,CASSAGQFTEAFF
TRBV6-5,TRBJ2-5,NA,TGTGCCAGCAGTTTTGACAGTCAAGAGACCCAGTACTTC,CASSFDSQETQYF
TRBV19,TRBJ1-5,NA,TGTGCCAGTAGTACAGACGTCCGTCAGCCCCAGCATTTT,CASSTDVRQPQHF
TRBV7-9,TRBJ2-7,NA,TGTGCCAGCAGCTTAAGATTGGGCGTATCCTCCGACTACGAGCAGTACTTC,CASSLRLGVSSDYEQYF
TRBV4-1,TRBJ1-2,TRBD1,TGCGCCAGCAGCCAAGGTGACAGGGATTATGGCTACACCTTC,CASSQGDRDYGYTF
TRBV6-1,TRBJ1-5,NA,TGTGCCAGCAGCCCGGGGGGTAGCAATCAGCCCCAGCATTTT,CASSPGGSNQPQHF
TRBV6-5,TRBJ1-1,TRBD1,TGTGCCAGCACCCGGACAGGTTCGAACACTGAAGCTTTCTTT,CASTRTGSNTEAFF
TRBV27,TRBJ1-1,NA,TGTGCCAGCAGTTTCCGAGGGTACACTGAAGCTTTCTTT,CASSFRGYTEAFF
TRBV28,TRBJ1-2,NA,TGTGCCAGCAGCCCAAGAGGCCAGCCCTATGGCTACACCTTC,CASSPRGQPYGYTF
TRBV7-2,TRBJ2-1,NA,TGTGCCAGCAGCTTAGTGCGGGGGCTCTACAATGAGCAGTTCTTC,CASSLVRGLYNEQFF
TRBV19,TRBJ2-3,TRBD2,TGTGCCAGTAGTACGGGGGGGGGAGATACGCAGTATTTT,CASSTGGGDTQYF
TRBV5-5,TRBJ2-2,TRBD1,TGTGCCAGCAGCTTGGCCCCGCAGGGGGCGGGCACCGGGGAGCTGTTTTTT,CASSLAPQGAGTGELFF
TRBV7-9,TRBJ1-6,NA,TGTGCCAGCAGCTACAGTGATCCACCCCTCCACTTT,CASSYSDPPLHF
TRBV6-4,TRBJ1-5,TRBD1,TGTGCCAGCAGTGACGGGACAGGGGGCGTCCATTATAGCAATCAGCCCCAGCATTTT,CASSDGTGGVHYSNQPQHF
TRBV14,TRBJ2-5,NA,TGTGCCAGCAGCCAAGCGGAGGTCCCAGAGACCCAGTACTTC,CASSQAEVPETQYF
TRBV13,TRBJ1-6,TRBD1,TGTGCCAGCAGCTTAGGGACAGGGCAGACTTCACCCCTCCACTTT,CASSLGTGQTSPLHF
TRBV27,TRBJ2-1,TRBD1,TGTGCCAGCAGTTCACGCCAAGACAGGGGGCGGATGCAGTTCTTC,CASSSRQDRGRMQFF
TRBV7-6,TRBJ2-7,NA,TGTGCCAGCAGCTTCACGGGTAACTCCTACGAGCAGTACTTC,CASSFTGNSYEQYF
TRBV4-1,TRBJ2-3,NA,TGCGCCAGCAGCCAATCTAGCAGAACAGATACGCAGTATTTT,CASSQSSRTDTQYF
TRBV5-6,TRBJ1-2,TRBD1,TGTGCCAGCAGCTTACGACAGGGCTATGGCTACACCTTC,CASSLRQGYGYTF
TRBV14,TRBJ2-7,TRBD1,TGTGCCAGCAGCCGCAGACCGGGACAGGGACACTACGAGCAGTACTTC,CASSRRPGQGHYEQYF
TRBV5-3,TRBJ2-5,TRBD1,TGTGCCAGAAGCTGGGGCCCCGGGACAGGGGAAATGGAGACCCAGTACTTC,CARSWGPGTGEMETQYF
TRBV7-2,TRBJ1-1,NA,TGTGCCAGCAGCTTAGGTTCTACGACTTTCTTT,CASSLGSTTFF
TRBV10-3,TRBJ1-6,TRBD1,TGTGCCATCAGTGGGACAGGTAATTCACCCCTCCACTTT,CAISGTGNSPLHF
TRBV2,TRBJ2-7,TRBD1,TGTGCCAGCTCCCGGGACAGGGACGATGGCGAGCAGTACTTC,CASSRDRDDGEQYF
TRBV5-5,TRBJ1-4,NA,TGTGCCAGCAGCTCCGGACTTGCTGAAAAACTGTTTTTT,CASSSGLAEKLFF
TRBV10-2,TRBJ1-5,TRBD1,TGCGCCAGCAGTGATTCAGGGGGCGGTCAGCCCCAGCATTTT,CASSDSGGGQPQHF
TRBV19,TRBJ2-7,NA,TGTGCCAGTAGTGCCCAAGGGAGCTCCTACGAGCAGTACTTC,CASSAQGSSYEQYF
TRBV25-1,TRBJ1-2,TRBD1,TGTGCCAGCAGTGGGGGACAGGGGGCGTGGGGCTACACCTTC,CASSGGQGAWGYTF
TRBV6-6,TRBJ2-6,NA,TGTGCCAGCAGAGACACTGGGGCCAACGTCCTGACTTTC,CASRDTGANVLTF
TRBV5-1,TRBJ1-4,NA,TGCGCCAGCAGCCGGCGGCCGGTTTTAGGGGGAAAACTGTTTTTT,CASSRRPVLGGKLFF
TRBV5-1,TRBJ1-2,TRBD1,TGCGCCAGCAGCTTACTACAGGGGACCAACTATGGCTACACCTTC,CASSLLQGTNYGYTF
TRBV10-3,TRBJ2-4,TRBD2,TGTGCCATCAGTGACCCGACTAGCGGGGGTAACATTCAGTACTTC,CAISDPTSGGNIQYF
TRBV7-2,TRBJ2-3,NA,TGTGCCAGCACCGAGGGGGGGCCCGATACGCAGTATTTT,CASTEGGPDTQYF
TRBV15,TRBJ2-1,TRBD2,TGTGCCACCAGCAGTACAAGAGGGACTAGTGCGGACAATGAGCAGTTCTTC,CATSSTRGTSADNEQFF